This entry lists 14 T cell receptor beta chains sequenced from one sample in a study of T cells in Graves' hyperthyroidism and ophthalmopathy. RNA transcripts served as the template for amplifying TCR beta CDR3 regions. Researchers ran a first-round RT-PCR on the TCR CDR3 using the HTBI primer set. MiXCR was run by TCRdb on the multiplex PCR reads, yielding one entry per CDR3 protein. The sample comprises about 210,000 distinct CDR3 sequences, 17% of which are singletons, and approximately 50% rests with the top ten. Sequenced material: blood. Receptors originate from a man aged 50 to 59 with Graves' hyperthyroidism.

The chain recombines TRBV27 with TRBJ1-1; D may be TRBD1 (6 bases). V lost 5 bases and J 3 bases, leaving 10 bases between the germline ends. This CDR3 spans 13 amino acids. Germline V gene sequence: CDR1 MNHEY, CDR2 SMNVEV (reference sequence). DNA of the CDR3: TGTGCCAGCAGTGCGACAGGACACACTGAAGCTTTCTTT. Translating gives CASSATGHTEAFF.

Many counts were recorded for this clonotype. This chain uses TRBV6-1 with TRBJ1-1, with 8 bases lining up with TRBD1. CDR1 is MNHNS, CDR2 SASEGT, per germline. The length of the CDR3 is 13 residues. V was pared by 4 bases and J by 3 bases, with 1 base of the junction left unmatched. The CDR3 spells CASSGQGYTEAFF. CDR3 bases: TGTGCCAGCAGTGGACAGGGGTACACTGAAGCTTTCTTT.

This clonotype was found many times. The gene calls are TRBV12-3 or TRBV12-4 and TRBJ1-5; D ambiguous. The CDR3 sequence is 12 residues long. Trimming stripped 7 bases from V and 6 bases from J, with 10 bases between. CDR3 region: CASTRVGQPQHF. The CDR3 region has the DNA TGTGCCAGCACGAGGGTTGGTCAGCCCCAGCATTTT.

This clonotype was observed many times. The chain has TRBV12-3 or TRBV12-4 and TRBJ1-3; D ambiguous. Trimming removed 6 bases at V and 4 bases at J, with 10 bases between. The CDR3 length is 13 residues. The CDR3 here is CASSNQLGNTIYF. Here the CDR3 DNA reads TGTGCCAGCAGCAACCAACTAGGAAACACCATATATTTT.

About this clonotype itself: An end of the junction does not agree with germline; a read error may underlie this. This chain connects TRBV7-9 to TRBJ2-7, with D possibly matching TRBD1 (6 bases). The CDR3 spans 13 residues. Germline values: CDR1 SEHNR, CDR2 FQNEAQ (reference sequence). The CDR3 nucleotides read TGTGCCAGCAGCATGCCCGGACAGTTTAGCTCGCGTTTC. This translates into CASSMPGQFSSRF.

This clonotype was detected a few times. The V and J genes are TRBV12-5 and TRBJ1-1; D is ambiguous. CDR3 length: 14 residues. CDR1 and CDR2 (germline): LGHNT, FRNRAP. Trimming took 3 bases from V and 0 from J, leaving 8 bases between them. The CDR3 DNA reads TGTGCTAGTGGTTTAAGGGAGTTGAACACTGAAGCTTTCTTT. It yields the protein CASGLRELNTEAFF. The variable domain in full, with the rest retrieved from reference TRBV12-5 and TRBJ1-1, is DARVTQTPRHKVTEMGQEVTMRCQPILGHNTVFWYRQTMMQGLELLAYFRNRAPLDDSGMPKDRFSAEMPDATLATLKIQPSEPRDSAVYFCASGLRELNTEAFFGQGTRLTVV.

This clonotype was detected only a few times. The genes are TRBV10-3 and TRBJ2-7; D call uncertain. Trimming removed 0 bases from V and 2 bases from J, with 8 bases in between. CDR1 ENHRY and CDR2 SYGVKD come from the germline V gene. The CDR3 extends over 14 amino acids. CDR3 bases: TGTGCCATCAGTGAGTCGGTAGGAGCCTACGAGCAGTACTTC. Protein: CAISESVGAYEQYF.

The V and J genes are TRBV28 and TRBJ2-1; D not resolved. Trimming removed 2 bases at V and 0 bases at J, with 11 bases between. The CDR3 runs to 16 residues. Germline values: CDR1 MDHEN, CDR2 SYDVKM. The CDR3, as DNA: TGTGCCAGCAGTTTAGACCAAGAAATCTCCTACAATGAGCAGTTCTTC. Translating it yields CASSLDQEISYNEQFF.

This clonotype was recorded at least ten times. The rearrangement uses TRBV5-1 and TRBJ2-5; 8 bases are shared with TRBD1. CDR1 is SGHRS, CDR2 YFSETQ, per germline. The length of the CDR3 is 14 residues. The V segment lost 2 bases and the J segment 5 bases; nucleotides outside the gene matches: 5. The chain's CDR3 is CASSFAGGPETQYF. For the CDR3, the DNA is TGCGCCAGCAGCTTCGCAGGGGGCCCGGAGACCCAGTACTTC. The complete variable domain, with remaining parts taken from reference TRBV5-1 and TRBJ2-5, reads KAGVTQTPRYLIKTRGQQVTLSCSPISGHRSVSWYQQTPGQGLQFLFEYFSETQRNKGNFPGRFSGRQFSNSRSEMNVSTLELGDSALYLCASSFAGGPETQYFGPGTRLLVL.

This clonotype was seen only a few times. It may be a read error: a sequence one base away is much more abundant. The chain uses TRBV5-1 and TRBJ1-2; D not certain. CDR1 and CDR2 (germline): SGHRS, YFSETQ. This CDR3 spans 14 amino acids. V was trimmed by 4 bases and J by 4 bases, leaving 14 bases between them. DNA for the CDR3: TGCGCCAGCAGCCTCCGAGGAGATAGCTATGGCTACACCTTC. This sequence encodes CASSLRGDSYGYTF. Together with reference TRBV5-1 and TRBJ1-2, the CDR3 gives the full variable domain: KAGVTQTPRYLIKTRGQQVTLSCSPISGHRSVSWYQQTPGQGLQFLFEYFSETQRNKGNFPGRFSGRQFSNSRSEMNVSTLELGDSALYLCASSLRGDSYGYTFGSGTRLTVV.

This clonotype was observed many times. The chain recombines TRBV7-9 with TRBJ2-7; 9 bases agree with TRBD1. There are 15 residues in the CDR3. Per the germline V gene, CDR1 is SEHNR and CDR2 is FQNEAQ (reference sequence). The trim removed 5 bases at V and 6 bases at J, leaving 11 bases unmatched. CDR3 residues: CASSDGQGLRLEQYF. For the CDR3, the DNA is TGTGCCAGCAGCGACGGACAGGGGCTAAGACTCGAGCAGTACTTC.

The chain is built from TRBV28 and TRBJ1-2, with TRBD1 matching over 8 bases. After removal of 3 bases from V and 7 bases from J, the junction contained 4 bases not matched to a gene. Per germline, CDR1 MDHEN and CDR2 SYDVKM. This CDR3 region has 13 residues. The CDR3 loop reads CASSFRQGTGYTF. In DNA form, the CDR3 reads TGTGCCAGCAGTTTCCGACAGGGGACTGGCTACACCTTC.

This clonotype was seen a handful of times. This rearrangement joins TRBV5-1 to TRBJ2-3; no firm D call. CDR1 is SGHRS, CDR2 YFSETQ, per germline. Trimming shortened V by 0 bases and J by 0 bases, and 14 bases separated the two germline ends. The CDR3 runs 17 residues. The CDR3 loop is CASSLENWAESTDTQYF. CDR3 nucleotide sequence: TGCGCCAGCAGCTTGGAGAATTGGGCTGAAAGCACAGATACGCAGTATTTT.

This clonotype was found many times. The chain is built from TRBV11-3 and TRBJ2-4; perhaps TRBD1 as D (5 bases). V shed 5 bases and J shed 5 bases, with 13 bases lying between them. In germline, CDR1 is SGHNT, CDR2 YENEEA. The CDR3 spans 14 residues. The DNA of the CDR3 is TGTGCCAGCAGCCCGAAAACAGGAGAAAACATTCAGTACTTC. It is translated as CASSPKTGENIQYF.